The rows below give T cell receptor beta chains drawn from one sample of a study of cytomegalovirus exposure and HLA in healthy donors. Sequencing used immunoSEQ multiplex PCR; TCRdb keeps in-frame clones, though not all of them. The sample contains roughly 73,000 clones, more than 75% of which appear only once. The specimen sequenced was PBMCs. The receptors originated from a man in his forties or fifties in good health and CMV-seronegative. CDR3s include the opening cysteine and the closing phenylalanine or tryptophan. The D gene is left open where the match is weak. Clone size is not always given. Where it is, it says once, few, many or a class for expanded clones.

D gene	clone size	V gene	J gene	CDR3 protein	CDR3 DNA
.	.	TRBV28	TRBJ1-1	CASTDSDIGKAFF	TGTGCCAGCACCGACTCAGACATCGGGAAAGCTTTCTTT
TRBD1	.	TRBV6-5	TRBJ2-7	CASSPGTGDTYEQYF	TGTGCCAGCAGCCCTGGGACAGGGGACACCTACGAGCAGTACTTC
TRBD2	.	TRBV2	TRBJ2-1	CAASRGGWNEQFF	TGTGCCGCTTCCCGGGGGGGTTGGAATGAGCAGTTCTTC
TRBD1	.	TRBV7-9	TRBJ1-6	CSSSFVGQGTLHF	TGTTCCAGCAGCTTCGTGGGACAGGGGACCCTCCACTTT
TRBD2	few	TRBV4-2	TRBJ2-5	CASSQDRGGGETQYF	TGTGCCAGCAGCCAAGATCGTGGCGGGGGAGAGACCCAGTACTTC
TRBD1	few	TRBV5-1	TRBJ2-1	CASSSSTGTEQFF	TGCGCCAGCAGCTCTTCGACAGGGACTGAGCAGTTCTTC
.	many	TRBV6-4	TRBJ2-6	CASSEVVSSGANVLTF	TGTGCCAGCAGTGAGGTGGTGAGCTCTGGGGCCAACGTCCTGACTTTC
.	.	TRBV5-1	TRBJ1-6	CASSLDTGSEDSPLHF	TGCGCCAGCAGCTTGGACACAGGGAGTGAGGATTCACCCCTCCACTTT
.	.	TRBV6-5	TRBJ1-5	CASSYRAGGSNQPQHF	TGTGCCAGCAGTTACAGGGCGGGGGGGAGCAATCAGCCCCAGCATTTT
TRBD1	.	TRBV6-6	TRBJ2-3	CASRGDRVRTDTQYF	TGTGCCAGCAGGGGAGACAGGGTGCGTACAGATACGCAGTATTTT
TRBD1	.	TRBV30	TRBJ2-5	CAWSGLQGAETQYF	TGTGCCTGGAGTGGATTACAGGGGGCGGAGACCCAGTACTTC
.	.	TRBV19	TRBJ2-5	CASSIGEQMGETQYF	TGTGCCAGTAGTATAGGGGAGCAGATGGGCGAGACCCAGTACTTC
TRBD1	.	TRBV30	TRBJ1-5	CAWGGTVNQPQHF	TGTGCCTGGGGTGGGACAGTCAATCAGCCCCAGCATTTT
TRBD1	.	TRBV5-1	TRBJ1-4	CASSVIVGDSEKLFF	TGCGCCAGCAGCGTCATAGTGGGGGACAGTGAAAAACTGTTTTTT
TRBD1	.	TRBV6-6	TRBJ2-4	CASSYSRQGADIQYF	TGTGCCAGCAGTTACTCGAGACAGGGGGCGGACATTCAGTACTTC
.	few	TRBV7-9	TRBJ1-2	CASSPEGDYGYPF	TGTGCCAGCAGCCCGGAGGGCGACTATGGCTACCCCTTC
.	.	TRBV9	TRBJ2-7	CASSVEQGKPYEQYF	TGTGCCAGCAGCGTAGAACAGGGTAAGCCCTACGAGCAGTACTTC
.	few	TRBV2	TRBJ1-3	CASNRETGNTIYF	TGTGCCAGCAACAGGGAAACTGGAAACACCATATATTTT
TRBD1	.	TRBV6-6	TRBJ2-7	CASSFDRESSYEQYF	TGTGCCAGCAGTTTCGACAGGGAGAGCTCCTACGAGCAGTACTTC
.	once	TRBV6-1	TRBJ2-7	CASNLSYEQYF	TGTGCCAGCAATCTCTCCTACGAGCAGTACTTC
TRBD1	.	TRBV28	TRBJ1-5	CASSQEGDSSSNQPQHF	TGTGCCAGCAGTCAAGAAGGGGACAGTTCCAGCAATCAGCCCCAGCATTTT
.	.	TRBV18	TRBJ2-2	CASSPQVSGPNTGELFF	TGTGCCAGCTCACCACAAGTTTCAGGGCCGAACACCGGGGAGCTGTTTTTT
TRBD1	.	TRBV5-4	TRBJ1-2	CASSKQGVNYGYTF	TGTGCCAGCAGCAAGCAGGGGGTTAACTATGGCTACACCTTC
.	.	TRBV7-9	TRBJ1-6	CASRWSDNSPLHF	TGTGCCAGCCGTTGGAGCGACAATTCACCCCTCCACTTT
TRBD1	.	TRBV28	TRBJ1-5	CASSTGDRVNQPQHF	TGTGCCAGCAGTACCGGGGACAGGGTCAATCAGCCCCAGCATTTT
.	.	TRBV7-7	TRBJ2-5	CASSIRDRETQYF	TGTGCTAGCAGTATCAGGGATCGTGAGACCCAGTACTTC
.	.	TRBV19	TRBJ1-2	CASSIEDYRNYGYTF	TGTGCCAGTAGTATAGAGGACTATCGGAACTATGGCTACACCTTC
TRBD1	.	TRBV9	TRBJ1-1	CASSVAGTGVTEAFF	TGTGCCAGCAGCGTAGCGGGGACAGGGGTCACTGAAGCTTTCTTT